The rows below give T cell receptor beta chains drawn from one sample of a study of blood T cell repertoires in COVID-19. Data came from immunoSEQ multiplex PCR; TCRdb stores just in-frame clones and leaves some out. Here the sample spans under 60,000 clones, around 82% being singletons. The source material was peripheral blood. These receptors came from a man aged 35-49 years with acute or convalescent COVID-19. The CDR3 runs from the conserved cysteine through the conserved F or W. Fields, in order: CDR3 protein, CDR3 DNA, V gene, D gene, J gene, clone size. The D gene is left open where the match is weak. Clone size, where shown, is once, few, many, or a class for clones that have expanded.

CASSGGGFIAEAFF,TGTGCCAGCAGCGGGGGGGGTTTCATCGCTGAAGCTTTCTTT,TRBV28,-,TRBJ1-1,few
CASSPQPGQGMNEQFF,TGTGCCAGCAGCCCGCAACCGGGACAGGGGATGAATGAGCAGTTCTTC,TRBV7-3,TRBD1,TRBJ2-1,-
CASKRGDNSYEQYF,TGTGCCAGCAAAAGAGGGGACAACTCCTACGAGCAGTACTTC,TRBV6-5,-,TRBJ2-7,-
CASSLARAGETQYF,TGCGCCAGCAGCTTGGCCAGGGCGGGGGAGACCCAGTACTTC,TRBV5-1,-,TRBJ2-5,-
CASSQVAGGSSYNEQFF,TGCGCCAGCAGCCAAGTAGCGGGGGGGAGCTCCTACAATGAGCAGTTCTTC,TRBV4-1,TRBD2,TRBJ2-1,-
CASSIGTGGSNTEAFF,TGTGCCAGTAGTATCGGGACAGGGGGCTCGAACACTGAAGCTTTCTTT,TRBV19,TRBD1,TRBJ1-1,once
CASSPQGRETQYF,TGTGCCAGCAGCCCACAGGGGAGGGAGACCCAGTACTTC,TRBV5-5,-,TRBJ2-5,-
CASRGQNTNEKLFF,TGTGCCAGCAGGGGGCAGAATACAAATGAAAAACTGTTTTTT,TRBV6-6,-,TRBJ1-4,-
CASSVSGLKANEKLFF,TGTGCCAGCAGCGTAAGCGGGTTGAAGGCTAATGAAAAACTGTTTTTT,TRBV9,-,TRBJ1-4,-
CASSQGGGSQPQHF,TGTGCCAGCAGCCAAGGGGGGGGGAGTCAGCCCCAGCATTTT,TRBV3-1/TRBV3-2,-,TRBJ1-5,-
CAISETGSLGEQYF,TGTGCCATCAGTGAAACAGGCAGCCTGGGCGAGCAGTACTTC,TRBV10-3,-,TRBJ2-7,-
CASSRTGYTEAFF,TGTGCCAGCAGTAGAACAGGGTACACTGAAGCTTTCTTT,TRBV25-1,-,TRBJ1-1,-
CASSSIGGLLFF,TGTGCCAGCAGCTCCATTGGGGGCTTGCTGTTTTTT,TRBV7-9,-,TRBJ2-2,-
CASSPGSQGALGEQYF,TGTGCCAGCAGTCCCGGAAGCCAGGGGGCGCTGGGCGAGCAGTACTTC,TRBV5-4,TRBD1,TRBJ2-7,once
CASSPSIGQGQNSGYTF,TGTGCCAGCAGCCCAAGTATCGGACAGGGGCAGAATAGTGGCTACACCTTC,TRBV7-8,TRBD1,TRBJ1-2,-
CASSSRGANTGELFF,TGTGCCAGCAGCTCCCGGGGGGCTAACACCGGGGAGCTGTTTTTT,TRBV11-3,-,TRBJ2-2,-
CASSLLGSGNTIYF,TGTGCCAGCAGTTTATTGGGCAGCGGAAACACCATATATTTT,TRBV27,-,TRBJ1-3,-
CASSYSLLEGGGETQYF,TGTGCCAGCAGTTACTCGCTTTTGGAGGGTGGAGGAGAGACCCAGTACTTC,TRBV6-2/TRBV6-3,-,TRBJ2-5,-
CASSLETDSTIYF,TGCGCCAGCAGCCTAGAGACAGATAGCACCATATATTTT,TRBV5-1,-,TRBJ1-3,-
CASSYVYGTASGNTIYF,TGTGCCAGCAGTTACGTGTACGGGACAGCGTCTGGAAACACCATATATTTT,TRBV6-2/TRBV6-3,TRBD1,TRBJ1-3,few
CASSAQTGNYGYTF,TGTGCCAGCAGCGCCCAAACAGGGAACTATGGCTACACCTTC,TRBV9,-,TRBJ1-2,-
CSVAGVDTF,TGCAGTGTGGCAGGGGTGGACACCTTC,TRBV20-1,-,TRBJ1-2,-